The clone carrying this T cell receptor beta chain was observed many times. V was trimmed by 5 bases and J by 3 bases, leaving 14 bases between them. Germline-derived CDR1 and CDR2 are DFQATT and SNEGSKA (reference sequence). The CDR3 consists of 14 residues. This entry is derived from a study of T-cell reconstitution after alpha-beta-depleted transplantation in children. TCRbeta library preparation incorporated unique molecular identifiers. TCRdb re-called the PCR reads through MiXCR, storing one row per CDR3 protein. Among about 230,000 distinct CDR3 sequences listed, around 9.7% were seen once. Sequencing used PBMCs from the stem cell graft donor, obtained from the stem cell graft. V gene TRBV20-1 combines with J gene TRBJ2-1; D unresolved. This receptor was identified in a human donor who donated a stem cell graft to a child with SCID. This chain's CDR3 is CSAHDVRFYNEQFF. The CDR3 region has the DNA TGCAGTGCTCACGATGTTAGGTTCTACAATGAGCAGTTCTTC.